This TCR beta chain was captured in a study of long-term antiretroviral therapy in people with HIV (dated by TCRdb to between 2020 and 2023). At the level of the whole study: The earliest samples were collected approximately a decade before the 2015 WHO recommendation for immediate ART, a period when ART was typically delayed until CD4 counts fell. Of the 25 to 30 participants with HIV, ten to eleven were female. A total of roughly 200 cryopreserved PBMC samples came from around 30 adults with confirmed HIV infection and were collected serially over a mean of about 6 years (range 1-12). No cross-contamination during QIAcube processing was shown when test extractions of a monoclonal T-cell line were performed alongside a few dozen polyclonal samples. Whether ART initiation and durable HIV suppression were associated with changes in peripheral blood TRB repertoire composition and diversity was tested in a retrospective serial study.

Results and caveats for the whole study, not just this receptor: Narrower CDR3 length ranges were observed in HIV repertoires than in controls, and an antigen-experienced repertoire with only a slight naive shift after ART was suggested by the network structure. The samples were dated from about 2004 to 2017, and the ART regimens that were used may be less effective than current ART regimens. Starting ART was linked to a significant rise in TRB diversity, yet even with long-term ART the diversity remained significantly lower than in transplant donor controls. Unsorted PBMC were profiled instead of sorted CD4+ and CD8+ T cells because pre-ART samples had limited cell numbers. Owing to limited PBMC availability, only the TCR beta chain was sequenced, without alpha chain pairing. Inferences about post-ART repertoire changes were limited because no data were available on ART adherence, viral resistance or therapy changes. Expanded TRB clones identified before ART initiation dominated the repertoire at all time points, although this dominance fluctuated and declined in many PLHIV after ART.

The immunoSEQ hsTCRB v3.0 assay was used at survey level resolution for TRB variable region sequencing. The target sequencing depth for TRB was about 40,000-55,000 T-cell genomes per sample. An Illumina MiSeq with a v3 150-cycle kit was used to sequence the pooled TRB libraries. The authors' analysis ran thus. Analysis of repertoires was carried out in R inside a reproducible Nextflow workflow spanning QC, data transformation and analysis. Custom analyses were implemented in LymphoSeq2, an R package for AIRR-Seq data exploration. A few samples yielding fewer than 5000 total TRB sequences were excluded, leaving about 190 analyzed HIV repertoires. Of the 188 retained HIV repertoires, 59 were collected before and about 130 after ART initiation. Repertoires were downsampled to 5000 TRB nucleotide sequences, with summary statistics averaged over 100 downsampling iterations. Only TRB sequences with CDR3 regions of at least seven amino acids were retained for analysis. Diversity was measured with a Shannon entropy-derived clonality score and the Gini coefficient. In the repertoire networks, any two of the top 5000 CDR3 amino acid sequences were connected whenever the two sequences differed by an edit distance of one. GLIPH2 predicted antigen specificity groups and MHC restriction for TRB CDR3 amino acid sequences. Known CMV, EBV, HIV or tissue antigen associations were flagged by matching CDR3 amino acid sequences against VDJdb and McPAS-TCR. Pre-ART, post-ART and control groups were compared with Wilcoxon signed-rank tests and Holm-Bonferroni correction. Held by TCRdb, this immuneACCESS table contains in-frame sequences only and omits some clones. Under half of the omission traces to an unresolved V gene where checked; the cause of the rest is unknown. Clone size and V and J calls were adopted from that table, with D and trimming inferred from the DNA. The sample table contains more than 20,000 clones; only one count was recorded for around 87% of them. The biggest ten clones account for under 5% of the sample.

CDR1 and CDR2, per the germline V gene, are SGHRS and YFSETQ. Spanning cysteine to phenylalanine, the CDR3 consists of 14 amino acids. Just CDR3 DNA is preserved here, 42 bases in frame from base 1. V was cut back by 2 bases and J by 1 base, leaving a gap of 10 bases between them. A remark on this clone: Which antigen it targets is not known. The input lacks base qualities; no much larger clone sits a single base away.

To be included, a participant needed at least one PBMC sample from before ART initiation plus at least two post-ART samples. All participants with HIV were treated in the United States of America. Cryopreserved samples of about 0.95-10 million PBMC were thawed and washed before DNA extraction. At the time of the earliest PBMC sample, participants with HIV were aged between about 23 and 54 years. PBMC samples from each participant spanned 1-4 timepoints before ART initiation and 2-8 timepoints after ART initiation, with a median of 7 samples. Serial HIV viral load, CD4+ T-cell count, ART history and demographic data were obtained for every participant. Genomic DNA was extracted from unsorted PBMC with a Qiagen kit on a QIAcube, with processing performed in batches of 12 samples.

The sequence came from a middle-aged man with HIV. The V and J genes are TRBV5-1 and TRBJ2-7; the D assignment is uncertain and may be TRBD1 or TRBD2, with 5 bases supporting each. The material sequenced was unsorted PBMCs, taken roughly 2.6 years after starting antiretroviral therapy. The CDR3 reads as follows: CASSFGGSSYEQYF. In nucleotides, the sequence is TGCGCCAGCAGCTTTGGGGGATCTTCCTACGAGCAGTACTTC.